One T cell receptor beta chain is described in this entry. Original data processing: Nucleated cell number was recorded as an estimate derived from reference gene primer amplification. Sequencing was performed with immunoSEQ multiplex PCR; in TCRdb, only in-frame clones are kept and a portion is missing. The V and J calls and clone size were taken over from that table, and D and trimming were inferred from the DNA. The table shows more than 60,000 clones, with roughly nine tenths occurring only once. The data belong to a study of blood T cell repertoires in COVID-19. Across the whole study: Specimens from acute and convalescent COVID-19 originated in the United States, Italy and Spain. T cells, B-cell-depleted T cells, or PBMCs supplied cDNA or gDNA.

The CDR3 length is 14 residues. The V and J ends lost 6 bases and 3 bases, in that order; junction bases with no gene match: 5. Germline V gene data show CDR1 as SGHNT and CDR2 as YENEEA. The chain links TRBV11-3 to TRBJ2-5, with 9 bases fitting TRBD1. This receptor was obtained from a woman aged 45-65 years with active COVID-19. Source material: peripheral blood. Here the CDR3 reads CASSSGTGKETQYF. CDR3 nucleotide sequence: TGTGCCAGCAGTTCCGGGACAGGGAAAGAGACCCAGTACTTC.